The 30 T cell receptor beta chains below all came from one sample that was sequenced in a study of blood T cell repertoires in COVID-19 (TCRdb year 2020). The method behind the library was the immunoSEQ multiplex PCR assay. TCRdb stores this immuneACCESS table with in-frame sequences only. Part of the clones is absent; in the studies checked, under half of the shortfall reflects unresolved V genes, and no reason is known for the rest. The sample table contains about 170,000 clones; only one count was recorded for around 86% of them. The ten largest clones capture more than 6.5% of the sample. The sample consisted of peripheral blood. The receptor source for this set is a woman of 80 years or more in a cohort sampled during active or convalescent COVID-19.

V and J are TRBV5-4 and TRBJ2-7, with TRBD1 identical over 8 bases. The V gene end was trimmed by 4 bases and the J gene end by 0 bases; junction bases not matched to a gene: 6. Germline V CDR1 and CDR2: SGHNT, YYREEE (reference sequence). The CDR3 runs 15 residues. The CDR3 DNA follows: TGTGCCAGCAGCACGGGGACAGGCAGCTCCTACGAGCAGTACGTC. It translates to CASSTGTGSSYEQYV.

The V and J genes are TRBV24-1 and TRBJ2-2; D unresolved. Trimming removed 4 bases at V and 5 bases at J, with 19 bases between. This CDR3 has 17 amino acids. The V gene's germline CDR1 is KGHDR and CDR2 SFDVKD. CDR3 sequence reads: CATSDPISGSRTGELFF. DNA for the CDR3: TGTGCCACCAGTGACCCAATTTCCGGGTCCCGGACCGGGGAGCTGTTTTTT.

V is TRBV7-9 and J is TRBJ2-2; TRBD1 is a possible D gene (6 bases). This CDR3 spans 15 amino acids. V was shortened by 5 bases and J by 7 bases, with 17 bases between the two germline ends. The germline V gene has CDR1 SEHNR and CDR2 FQNEAQ (reference sequence). CDR3 protein: CASSPLTGSHGELFF. The CDR3 DNA follows: TGTGCCAGCAGCCCCCTCACAGGGAGTCACGGGGAGCTGTTTTTT.

This clone was seen a single time. The junction does not match germline at one end; this may be a read error. J is TRBJ2-5 and V is TRBV7-7; D is perhaps TRBD2 (5 bases). This CDR3 region has 14 residues. The germline CDR1 and CDR2 sequences are SSHAT and FNYEAQ (reference sequence). DNA of the CDR3: TGTGCTAGCAGCTTAGCAACTAGGCCGGAGACCCAGTACTTC. Its protein product is CASSLATRPETQYF. Filled out from reference TRBV7-7 and TRBJ2-5, the complete variable domain reads GAGVSQSPRYKVTKRGQDVTLRCDPISSHATLYWYQQALGQGPEFLTYFNYEAQPDKSGLPSDRFSAERPEGSISTLTIQRTEQRDSAMYRCASSLATRPETQYFGPGTRLLVL.

As for this clone: This specimen includes other DNA sequences encoding the same CDR3. V gene TRBV6-2 or TRBV6-3 combines with J gene TRBJ2-7; weak D call: TRBD1 (6 bases). Germline CDR1 is MNHEY and CDR2 is SVGEGT. Trimming removed 0 bases from V and 4 bases from J, with 10 bases in between. This CDR3 contains 14 residues. The CDR3 DNA follows: TGTGCCAGCAGTTACTCGACAGGACCTTACGAGCAGTACTTC. Translation gives CASSYSTGPYEQYF.

This clone was observed a single time. V usage is TRBV3-1 (or the pseudogene TRBV3-2) and J usage is TRBJ1-1; D is perhaps TRBD1 (5 bases). Germline CDR1 is LGHDT and CDR2 is YNNKEL (reference sequence). The CDR3 loop spans 12 amino acids. The V end lost 6 bases, the J end lost 1 base, and 6 bases lay between the germline ends. CDR3 residues: CASRRGNTEAFF. CDR3 sequence (DNA): TGTGCCAGCAGAAGGGGGAACACTGAAGCTTTCTTT.

The V call is TRBV30, the J call TRBJ1-4, with D hard to call. Trimming left V 8 bases short and J 4 bases short, with 11 bases between. Germline V gene lookup returns CDR1 GTSNPN and CDR2 SVGIG (reference sequence). There are 12 residues in the CDR3. CDR3 sequence (DNA): TGTGCCGGAGACGCCAATAATGAAAAACTGTTTTTT. The encoded protein is CAGDANNEKLFF.

The count of this clone is one. The V and J genes are TRBV5-4 and TRBJ2-7; 9 bases are a match to TRBD1. After removal of 8 bases from V and 5 bases from J, the junction contained 8 bases not matched to a gene. CDR3 size: 13 residues. Germline CDR1 and CDR2: SGHNT and YYREEE (reference sequence). The CDR3 protein is CARWTGELHEQYV. CDR3 coding DNA: TGTGCCAGATGGACAGGGGAACTTCACGAGCAGTACGTC.

The chain couples TRBV20-1 to TRBJ2-5; no definite D call. The CDR3 is made up of 12 amino acids. V was clipped by 3 bases and J by 4 bases, with 9 bases between them. Germline CDR1 is DFQATT and CDR2 is SNEGSKA (reference sequence). CDR3: CSASMAGETQYF. CDR3 sequence (DNA): TGCAGTGCTAGTATGGCTGGAGAGACCCAGTACTTC.

The chain employs TRBV6-1 and TRBJ2-7; D remains ambiguous. Trimming shortened V by 3 bases and J by 2 bases, and 11 bases separated the two germline ends. This CDR3 spans 14 amino acids. CDR1 MNHNS and CDR2 SASEGT come from the germline V gene. In DNA, the CDR3 is TGTGCCAGCAGTGAGGGCCCTCCAGCCTACGAGCAGTACGTC. Protein: CASSEGPPAYEQYV.

The chain joins TRBV10-3 to TRBJ2-5; no clear D gene. The V end was cut by 0 bases, the J end by 1 base, with 18 bases between. The CDR3 sequence is 18 residues long. Germline V gene lookup returns CDR1 ENHRY and CDR2 SYGVKD. This CDR3 is CAISESAPTTYRQETQYF. CDR3 in DNA: TGTGCCATCAGTGAGTCCGCTCCTACCACCTACCGCCAAGAGACCCAGTACTTC.

The gene calls are TRBV28 and TRBJ1-5; D is perhaps TRBD1 (6 bases). The CDR3 extends over 15 amino acids. Between the trimmed V and J ends, which lost 6 bases and 6 bases, there was a span of 18 bases. CDR1 and CDR2 from the germline V gene are MDHEN and SYDVKM. The CDR3 sequence is CASSSFTGIRQPQHF. The DNA for the CDR3 is TGTGCCAGCAGCTCTTTTACAGGGATTCGTCAGCCCCAGCATTTT.

The chain uses TRBV11-3 and TRBJ2-5; the D gene is possibly TRBD2 (5 bases). V lost 0 bases, J lost 5 bases, and 7 bases lay in between. The CDR3 totals 13 residues. The germline gives CDR1 SGHNT, CDR2 YENEEA. CDR3 nucleotide sequence: TGTGCCAGCAGCTTAGACGGGGAGGAGACCCAGTACTTC. It yields the protein CASSLDGEETQYF.

The chain joins TRBV7-2 to TRBJ1-5, with D unclear. The CDR3 is made up of 16 amino acids. V was pared by 2 bases and J by 3 bases, with 14 bases between. CDR1 is SGHTA, CDR2 FQGNSA, per germline. CDR3 in amino acids: CASSLWSQNPNQPQHF. The CDR3 region has the DNA TGTGCCAGCAGCTTATGGTCACAAAACCCCAATCAGCCCCAGCATTTT.

The DNA of the CDR3 is TGCGCCAGCAGCCAAGTTACAGGGGTCGGTGAAAAACTGTTTTTT. It encodes CASSQVTGVGEKLFF. This chain joins TRBV4-1 and TRBJ1-4, with 7 nucleotides matching TRBD1. With 1 base clipped from V and 7 bases from J, the junction kept 6 bases outside the gene matches. The CDR3 has 15 residues. The germline CDR1 and CDR2 sequences are MGHRA and YSYEKL.

The chain joins TRBV5-4 to TRBJ2-1; TRBD2 aligns across 11 bases. The CDR3 runs 16 residues. The trim removed 4 bases at V and 3 bases at J, leaving 6 bases unmatched. Germline loops: CDR1 SGHNT, CDR2 YYREEE (reference sequence). This chain's CDR3 is CASSPTSGRSYNEQFF. The DNA of the CDR3 is TGTGCCAGCAGCCCTACTAGCGGGAGAAGCTACAATGAGCAGTTCTTC.

The chain is built from TRBV10-3 and TRBJ1-1; 8 bases are shared with TRBD1. CDR3 length: 17 amino acids. V dropped 10 bases and J dropped 11; count of bases not matched to a gene: 27. The germline V gene has CDR1 ENHRY and CDR2 SYGVKD. CDR3 amino acids: CASPTQDRGGTLDEAFF. The CDR3 coding sequence is TGTGCCAGTCCGACGCAAGACAGGGGCGGGACCTTGGACGAGGCTTTCTTT.

The CDR3 DNA sequence: TGCGCCAGCGGCCTTCAGGGACAAGGCTACGAGCAGTACTTC. It is translated as CASGLQGQGYEQYF. J is TRBJ2-7 and V is TRBV5-1, with D possibly matching TRBD1 (6 bases). Trimming took 7 bases from V and 3 from J, leaving 17 bases between them. The CDR3 is made up of 14 amino acids. CDR1 and CDR2 (germline): SGHRS, YFSETQ.

V is TRBV11-3 and J is TRBJ2-1; possible D gene TRBD1, 6 bases. This CDR3 has 15 residues. Germline-derived CDR1 and CDR2 are SGHNT and YENEEA. V shed 5 bases and J shed 3 bases, with 14 bases lying between them. CDR3 nucleotide sequence: TGTGCCAGCAGCCAACAGGGACCAATCTACAATGAGCAGTTCTTC. The encoded protein is CASSQQGPIYNEQFF. The full variable domain, rest sourced from reference TRBV11-3 and TRBJ2-1, is EAGVVQSPRYKIIEKKQPVAFWCNPISGHNTLYWYLQNLGQGPELLIRYENEEAVDDSQLPKDRFSAERLKGVDSTLKIQPAELGDSAVYLCASSQQGPIYNEQFFGPGTRLTVL.

The rearrangement joins TRBV7-9 to TRBJ2-3; TRBD1 matches at 9 bases. The trim removed 1 base at V and 11 bases at J, leaving 13 bases unmatched. The CDR3 has 16 amino acids. Per the germline V gene, CDR1 is SEHNR and CDR2 is FQNEAQ (reference sequence). The CDR3 coding sequence is TGTGCCAGCAGCTTAGACGAGACAGGGGGGACTTATAGGCAGTATTTT. This gives the protein CASSLDETGGTYRQYF.

The chain carries TRBV29-1 and TRBJ2-6; D unresolved. Trimming cost V 2 bases and J 4 bases, with 12 bases left between them. Per the germline V gene, CDR1 is SQVTM and CDR2 is ANQGSEA. The CDR3 length is 15 residues. CDR3 DNA sequence: TGCAGCGTTGAACTCGGGTTTTACGGGGCCAACGTCCTGACTTTC. Amino acid sequence: CSVELGFYGANVLTF.

The chain recombines TRBV28 with TRBJ1-1; tentatively, D is TRBD1 (5 bases). Germline assignment: CDR1 MDHEN and CDR2 SYDVKM. The V end lost 5 bases, the J end lost 6 bases, and 10 bases lay between the germline ends. This CDR3 contains 12 residues. The CDR3 nucleotides read TGTGCCAGCAGTCTGGGGCGTTCTGAAGCTTTCTTT. Encoded protein: CASSLGRSEAFF.

The rearrangement joins TRBV5-1 to TRBJ2-5, with D possibly matching TRBD1 (6 bases). Per germline, CDR1 SGHRS and CDR2 YFSETQ. V lost 0 bases, J lost 1 base, and 7 bases lay in between. The CDR3 sequence is 14 residues long. The CDR3 bases are TGCGCCAGCAGCTTGGGGGACATCCAAGAGACCCAGTACTTC. Translating gives CASSLGDIQETQYF.

This clone was counted between two and nine times. The V and J genes are TRBV5-1 and TRBJ1-1, with D unclear. Trimming pared 1 base from V and 1 base from J, leaving 8 bases between. This CDR3 contains 14 residues. Germline CDR1 reads SGHRS; CDR2 reads YFSETQ. The CDR3 protein is CASSLYGENTEAFF. CDR3 coding DNA: TGCGCCAGCAGCTTGTACGGAGAGAACACTGAAGCTTTCTTT.

This chain connects TRBV7-9 to TRBJ2-7; the D gene is possibly TRBD2 (6 bases). V was pared by 2 bases and J by 4 bases, with 12 bases between. Germline V lookup: CDR1 SEHNR, CDR2 FQNEAQ (reference sequence). CDR3 length: 14 amino acids. The CDR3 nucleotides read TGTGCCAGCAGCTTAAATGGGGAGGCGTACGAGCAGTACGTC. Translated: CASSLNGEAYEQYV.

The genes are TRBV21-1 and TRBJ2-7; TRBD1 was called by the table and not checked on the DNA. TRBV21-1 is listed as a pseudogene. This CDR3 region has 19 residues. The CDR3 nucleotides are TGTGCCAGCAGCAAAGACGGGACAGGGGGATCTGCCCTCTCCTACGAGCAGTACTTC. It codes for CASSKDGTGGSALSYEQYF.

This rearrangement joins TRBV28 to TRBJ2-1; D is possibly TRBD1 (7 bases). V lost 6 bases, J lost 5 bases, and 20 bases lay in between. The CDR3 consists of 16 residues. Germline V gene sequence: CDR1 MDHEN, CDR2 SYDVKM. The CDR3 DNA reads as TGTGCCAGCAGCCCCGGCGGGACAGCGAGCAACAATGAGCAGTTCTTC. Encoded protein: CASSPGGTASNNEQFF.

This clone was counted between two and nine times. The rearrangement links TRBV30 to TRBJ1-5; D is perhaps TRBD1 (6 bases). Germline V CDR1 and CDR2: GTSNPN, SVGIG (reference sequence). The ends were cut back, 4 bases at V and 0 bases at J, with 10 bases in the middle. CDR3 length: 14 residues. The CDR3 DNA sequence: TGTGCCTGGACCCAGGGGTCTAGCAATCAGCCCCAGCATTTT. Residues: CAWTQGSSNQPQHF.

The chain carries TRBV11-2 and TRBJ2-4; D is unresolved. The CDR3 loop spans 12 amino acids. The V and J ends lost 3 bases and 8 bases respectively, with 8 bases between them. CDR1 is SGHAT, CDR2 FQNNGV, per germline. This CDR3 reads CASSLNMDIQYF. For the CDR3, the DNA is TGTGCCAGCAGCTTGAACATGGACATTCAGTACTTC.

The chain recombines TRBV18 with TRBJ2-5; 7 nucleotides line up with TRBD2. Per the germline V gene, CDR1 is KGHSH and CDR2 is LQKENI. CDR3 length equals 15 residues. V lost 3 bases, J lost 0 bases, and 4 bases stayed unmatched. The CDR3 DNA reads as TGTGCCAGCTCACCCAGACTAGCCGACCAAGAGACCCAGTACTTC. It specifies CASSPRLADQETQYF.